This T cell receptor beta chain derives from a study of T cell repertoires in aging, cancer and after chemotherapy. Turning to the study itself: Six age groups, ranging from 30 or younger to 70 or older, included the donors.

A mixed TRB-A/B primer pool amplified rearranged TRB by multiplex touch-down PCR. TCRdb fed the multiplex PCR reads into MiXCR, producing one record per CDR3 protein. The sample lists around 13,000 distinct CDR3 sequences, around 21% seen once, with roughly 5.6% in the top ten. TCR beta rearrangements were amplified from peripheral blood genomic DNA. Trimming took off 2 bases at V and 2 bases at J, with 12 bases between the two ends. This CDR3 contains 14 residues. Germline V lookup: CDR1 GTSNPN, CDR2 SVGIG (reference sequence). Material for sequencing was blood. The receptor was derived from a human donor in good health. J is TRBJ1-1 and V is TRBV30; D is possibly TRBD1 (6 bases). CDR3 residues: CAWSRGGRNTEAFF. CDR3 in DNA: TGTGCCTGGAGTAGAGGGGGGAGAAACACTGAAGCTTTCTTT.